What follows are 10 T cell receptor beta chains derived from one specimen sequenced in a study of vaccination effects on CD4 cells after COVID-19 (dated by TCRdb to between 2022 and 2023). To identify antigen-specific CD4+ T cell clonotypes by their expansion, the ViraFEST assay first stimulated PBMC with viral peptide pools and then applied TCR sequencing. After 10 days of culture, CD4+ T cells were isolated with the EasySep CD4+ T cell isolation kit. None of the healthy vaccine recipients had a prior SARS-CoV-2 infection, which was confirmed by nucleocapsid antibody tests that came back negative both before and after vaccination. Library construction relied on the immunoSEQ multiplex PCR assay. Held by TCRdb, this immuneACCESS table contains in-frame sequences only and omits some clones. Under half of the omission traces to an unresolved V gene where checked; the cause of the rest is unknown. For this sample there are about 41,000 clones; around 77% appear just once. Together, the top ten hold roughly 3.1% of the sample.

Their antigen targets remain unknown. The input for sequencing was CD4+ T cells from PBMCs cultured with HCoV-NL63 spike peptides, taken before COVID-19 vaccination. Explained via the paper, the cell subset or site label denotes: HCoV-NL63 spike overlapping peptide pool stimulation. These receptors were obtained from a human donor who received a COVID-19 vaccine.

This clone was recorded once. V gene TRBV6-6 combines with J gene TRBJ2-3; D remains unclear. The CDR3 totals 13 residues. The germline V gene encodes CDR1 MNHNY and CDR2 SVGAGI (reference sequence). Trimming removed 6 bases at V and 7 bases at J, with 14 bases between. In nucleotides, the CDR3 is TGTGCCAGCAGCAAAGGCTGGGATTATACGCAGTATTTT. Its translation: CASSKGWDYTQYF.

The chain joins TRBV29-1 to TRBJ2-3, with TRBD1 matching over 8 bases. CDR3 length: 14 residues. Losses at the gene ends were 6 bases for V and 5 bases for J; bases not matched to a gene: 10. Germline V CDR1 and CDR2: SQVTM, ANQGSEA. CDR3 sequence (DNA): TGCAGCGTCCCAAGGCAGGGGGCCGGAGATACGCAGTATTTT. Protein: CSVPRQGAGDTQYF.

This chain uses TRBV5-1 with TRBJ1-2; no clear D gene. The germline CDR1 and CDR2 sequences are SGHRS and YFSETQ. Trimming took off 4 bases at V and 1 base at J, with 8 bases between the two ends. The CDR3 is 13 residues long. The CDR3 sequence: CASSARDNYGYTF. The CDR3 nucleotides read TGCGCCAGCAGCGCAAGAGATAACTATGGCTACACCTTC. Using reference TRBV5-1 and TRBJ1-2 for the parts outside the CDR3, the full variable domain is KAGVTQTPRYLIKTRGQQVTLSCSPISGHRSVSWYQQTPGQGLQFLFEYFSETQRNKGNFPGRFSGRQFSNSRSEMNVSTLELGDSALYLCASSARDNYGYTFGSGTRLTVV.

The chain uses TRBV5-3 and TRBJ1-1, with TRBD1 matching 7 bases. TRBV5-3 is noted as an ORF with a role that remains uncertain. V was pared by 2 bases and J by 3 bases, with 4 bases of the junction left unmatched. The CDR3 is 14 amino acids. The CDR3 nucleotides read TGTGCCAGAAGCTTCAGGGGGGAGGACACTGAAGCTTTCTTT. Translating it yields CARSFRGEDTEAFF.

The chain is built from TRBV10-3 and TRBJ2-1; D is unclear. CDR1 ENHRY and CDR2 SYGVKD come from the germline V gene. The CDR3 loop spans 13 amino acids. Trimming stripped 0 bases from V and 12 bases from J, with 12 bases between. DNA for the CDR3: TGTGCCATCAGTGAGTCCCTAGATCAAGGGCAGTTCTTC. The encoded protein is CAISESLDQGQFF.

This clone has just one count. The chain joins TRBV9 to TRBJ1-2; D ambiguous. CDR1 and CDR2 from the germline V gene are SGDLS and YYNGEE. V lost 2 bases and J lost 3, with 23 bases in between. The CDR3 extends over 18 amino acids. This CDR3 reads CASSVGEQARFWDYGYTF. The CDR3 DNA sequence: TGTGCCAGCAGCGTCGGAGAGCAGGCCCGCTTTTGGGACTATGGCTACACCTTC.

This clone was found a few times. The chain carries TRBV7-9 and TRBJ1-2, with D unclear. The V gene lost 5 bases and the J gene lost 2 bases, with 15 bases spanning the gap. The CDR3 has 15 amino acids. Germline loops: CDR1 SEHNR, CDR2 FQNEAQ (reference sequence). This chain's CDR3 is CASSPRPRENYGYTF. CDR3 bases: TGTGCCAGCAGCCCCCGGCCACGGGAAAACTATGGCTACACCTTC.

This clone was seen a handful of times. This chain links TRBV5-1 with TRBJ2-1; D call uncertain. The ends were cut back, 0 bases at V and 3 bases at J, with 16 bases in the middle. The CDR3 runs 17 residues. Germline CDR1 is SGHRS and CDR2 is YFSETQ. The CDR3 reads CASSLGAGESFYNEQFF. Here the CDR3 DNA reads TGCGCCAGCAGCTTGGGGGCCGGCGAGAGCTTCTACAATGAGCAGTTCTTC.

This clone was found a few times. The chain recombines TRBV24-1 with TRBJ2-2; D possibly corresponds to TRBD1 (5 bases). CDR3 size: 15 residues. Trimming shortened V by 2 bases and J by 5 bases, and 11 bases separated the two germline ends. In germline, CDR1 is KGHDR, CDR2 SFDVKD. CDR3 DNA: TGTGCCACCAGTGATTATGCCCCAGGGACCGGGGAGCTGTTTTTT. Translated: CATSDYAPGTGELFF.

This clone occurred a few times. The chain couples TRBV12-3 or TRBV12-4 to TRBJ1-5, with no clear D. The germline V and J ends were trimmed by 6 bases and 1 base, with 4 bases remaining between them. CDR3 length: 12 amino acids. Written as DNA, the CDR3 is TGTGCCAGCAGCGGGAGCAATCAGCCCCAGCATTTT. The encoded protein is CASSGSNQPQHF.